This TCR beta chain was captured in a study of T cell repertoires in cytomegalovirus infection. Turning to the study itself: Public TCR beta signatures indicated both CMV infection and matching HLA type.

This clonotype was seen at least ten times. Its antigen is still unknown. The CDR3 sequence is 15 residues long. Looked up from germline, CDR1 is SGHTA and CDR2 is FQGNSA. J was trimmed by 7 bases and V by 1 base; bases with no gene match: 6. TCRdb ran MiXCR on the reads and lists one entry per CDR3 protein. The repertoire includes roughly 300,000 distinct CDR3 sequences, 8% to 9.5% of them detected once, and 3.5% to 4.5% sits in the top ten. The study, taken as a whole, reports: CMV carriers having the relevant HLA were flagged by cumulative public TCR beta family frequency. The ex vivo response was dominated by HLA-C-restricted CMV-specific TCR beta clonotypes.

The rearrangement links TRBV7-2 to TRBJ2-1, with 8 bases aligning to TRBD2. The source is a human donor in good health (CMV status not recorded). Some clones in this sample may be carry-over from other donors' samples. Sequencing input: PBMCs. CDR3 protein: CASSLGSSGFNEQFF. The CDR3 DNA is TGTGCCAGCAGCTTAGGGTCTAGCGGGTTTAATGAGCAGTTCTTC.